The clone carrying this T cell receptor (beta chain) occurred once. TCRdb's copy holds only in-frame clones and misses some; the assay was immunoSEQ multiplex PCR. The data show fewer than 350,000 clones, approximately 86% seen once. These data belong to a study of blood T cell repertoires in COVID-19. The germline V gene has CDR1 KGHSH and CDR2 LQKENI. V was cut by 5 bases and J by 2 bases, with 13 bases left in between. The CDR3 is made up of 14 amino acids. V is TRBV18 and J is TRBJ2-7; maybe TRBD1 (6 bases). Sequencing was carried out using PBMCs or T cells enriched from blood (not recorded which). This clonotype was sampled from a woman in her 30s who had recovered from COVID-19. The CDR3: CASSFQQGAYEQYF. DNA of the CDR3: TGTGCCAGCTCATTTCAACAGGGAGCCTACGAGCAGTACTTC.